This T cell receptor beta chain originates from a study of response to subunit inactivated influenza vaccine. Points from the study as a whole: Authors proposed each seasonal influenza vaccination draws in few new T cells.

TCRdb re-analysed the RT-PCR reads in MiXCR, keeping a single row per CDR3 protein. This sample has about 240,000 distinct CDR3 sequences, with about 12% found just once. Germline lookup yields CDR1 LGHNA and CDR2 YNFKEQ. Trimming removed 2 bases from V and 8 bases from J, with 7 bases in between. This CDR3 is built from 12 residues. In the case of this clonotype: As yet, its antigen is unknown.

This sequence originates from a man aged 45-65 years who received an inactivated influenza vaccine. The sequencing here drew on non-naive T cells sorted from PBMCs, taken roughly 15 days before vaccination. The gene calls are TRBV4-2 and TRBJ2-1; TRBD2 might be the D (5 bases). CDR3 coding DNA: TGTGCCAGCAGCCAACTAGCCCATGAGCAGTTCTTC. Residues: CASSQLAHEQFF.